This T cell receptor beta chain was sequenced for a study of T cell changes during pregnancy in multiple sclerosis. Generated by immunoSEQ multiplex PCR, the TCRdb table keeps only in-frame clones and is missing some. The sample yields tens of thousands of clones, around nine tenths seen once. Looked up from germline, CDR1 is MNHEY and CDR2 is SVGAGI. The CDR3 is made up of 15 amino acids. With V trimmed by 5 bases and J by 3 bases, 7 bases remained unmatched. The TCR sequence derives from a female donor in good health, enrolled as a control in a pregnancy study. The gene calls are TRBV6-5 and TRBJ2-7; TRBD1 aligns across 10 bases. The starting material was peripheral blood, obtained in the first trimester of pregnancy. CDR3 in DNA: TGTGCCAGCAGTCTGTACGGGACAGGGGACTACGAGCAGTACTTC. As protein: CASSLYGTGDYEQYF.